Here is one T cell receptor (beta chain) with its context. The data originate from a study of Ad26.COV2.S vaccination and SARS-CoV-2 variants. This CDR3 has 13 amino acids. Germline CDR1 is GTSNPN and CDR2 is SVGIG (reference sequence). The V and J ends lost 4 bases and 6 bases respectively, with 13 bases between them. Noted treatment: roughly 19 received Ad26.COV2.S at low or high dose, single or two shots; roughly five received placebo; per-sample allocation not given. Sample collection was performed on day 63 after the first vaccine or placebo injection. Produced via immunoSEQ multiplex PCR; TCRdb's table is partial and in-frame only. The sample shows hundreds of thousands of clones, 70% to 90% of them seen only once.

The receptor was isolated from a person aged 18 to 65 who received the Ad26.COV2.S COVID-19 vaccine or a placebo. The chain recombines TRBV30 with TRBJ1-5; perhaps TRBD1 as D (6 bases). The sequencing used peripheral blood, collected in a trial of Ad26.COV2.S vaccine versus placebo. The CDR3 is CAWTPDSSQPQHF. In DNA, the CDR3 is TGTGCCTGGACCCCGGACAGTTCTCAGCCCCAGCATTTT.